What follows is one TCR beta chain and its context. Its antigen remains unidentified. This sample includes further DNA sequences coding for the same CDR3. These data originate in a study of cytomegalovirus exposure and HLA in healthy donors. Broader study findings: The records held CMV serostatus as the only immune exposure information. A list of 150 or so TCR beta chains associated with cytomegalovirus was given. TCR beta V- and J-gene trimming was later associated with a missense DCLRE1C variant.

CDR3 length equals 14 residues. Germline V lookup: CDR1 SGHNT, CDR2 YYREEE (reference sequence). The ends lost 4 bases at V and 5 bases at J; junction bases unmatched: 4. PCR involved 60 Vbeta and 13 Jbeta primers. The table came from immunoSEQ multiplex PCR; TCRdb's copy has only in-frame clones and leaves some out. In the table there are some 180,000 clones, over 60% of which are singletons. V usage is TRBV5-4 and J usage is TRBJ2-5, with 11 bases lining up with TRBD2. The clonotype comes from a man aged 18 to 30 in good health and CMV-seronegative. Input material: PBMCs. CDR3 residues: CASSVAGGQETQYF. CDR3 in DNA: TGTGCCAGCAGCGTAGCGGGGGGGCAGGAGACCCAGTACTTC. Full variable domain (missing parts from reference TRBV5-4 and TRBJ2-5): ETGVTQSPTHLIKTRGQQVTLRCSSQSGHNTVSWYQQALGQGPQFIFQYYREEENGRGNFPPRFSGLQFPNYSSELNVNALELDDSALYLCASSVAGGQETQYFGPGTRLLVL.